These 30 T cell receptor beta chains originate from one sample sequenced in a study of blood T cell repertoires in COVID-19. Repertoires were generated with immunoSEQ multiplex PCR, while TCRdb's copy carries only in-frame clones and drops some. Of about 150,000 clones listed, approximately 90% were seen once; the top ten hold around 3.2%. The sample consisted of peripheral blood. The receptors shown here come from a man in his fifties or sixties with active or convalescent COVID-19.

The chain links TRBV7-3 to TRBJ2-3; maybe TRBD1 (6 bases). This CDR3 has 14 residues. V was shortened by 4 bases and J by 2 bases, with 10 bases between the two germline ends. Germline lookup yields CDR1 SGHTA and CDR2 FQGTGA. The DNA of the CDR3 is TGTGCCAGCAGCTCGACAGGTTACACAGATACGCAGTATTTT. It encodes CASSSTGYTDTQYF.

The CDR3 region is CASSATSGGQETQYF. CDR3 in DNA: TGTGCCAGCAGTGCCACTAGCGGGGGGCAAGAGACCCAGTACTTC. This chain connects TRBV2 to TRBJ2-5; 12 nucleotides match TRBD2. Germline V lookup: CDR1 SNHLY, CDR2 FYNNEI. CDR3 length equals 15 residues. Germline trimming cut 4 bases from V and 2 bases from J; bases unmatched to any gene: 2.

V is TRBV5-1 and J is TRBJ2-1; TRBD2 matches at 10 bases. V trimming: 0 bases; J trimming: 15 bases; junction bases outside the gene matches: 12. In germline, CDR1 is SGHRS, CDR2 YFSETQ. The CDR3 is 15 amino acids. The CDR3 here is CASSLGLAGPNRRFF. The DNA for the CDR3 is TGCGCCAGCAGCTTGGGACTAGCGGGTCCAAATCGGCGGTTCTTC.

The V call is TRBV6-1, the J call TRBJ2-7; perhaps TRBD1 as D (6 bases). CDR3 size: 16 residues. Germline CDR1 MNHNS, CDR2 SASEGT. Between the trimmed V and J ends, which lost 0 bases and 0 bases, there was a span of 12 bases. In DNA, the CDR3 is TGTGCCAGCAGTGAAGCGCTGACAGGAGCCTCCTACGAGCAGTACTTC. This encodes CASSEALTGASYEQYF.

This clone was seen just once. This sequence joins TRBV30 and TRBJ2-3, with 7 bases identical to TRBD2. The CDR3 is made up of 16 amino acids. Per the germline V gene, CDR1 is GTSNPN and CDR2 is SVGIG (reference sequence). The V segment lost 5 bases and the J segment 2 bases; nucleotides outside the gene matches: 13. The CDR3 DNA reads TGTGCCTGGGCCCCGGGGCCTAGCGGATTCACAGATACGCAGTATTTT. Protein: CAWAPGPSGFTDTQYF.

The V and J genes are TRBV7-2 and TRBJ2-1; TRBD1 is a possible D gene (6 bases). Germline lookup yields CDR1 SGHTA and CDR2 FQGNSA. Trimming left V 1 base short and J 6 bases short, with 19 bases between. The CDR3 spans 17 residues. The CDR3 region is CASSLVAVGHYLNEQFF. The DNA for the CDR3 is TGTGCCAGCAGCTTAGTTGCAGTGGGACATTACCTCAATGAGCAGTTCTTC.

The CDR3 spells CASSRAGGAGANVLTF. The CDR3 coding sequence is TGTGCCAGTAGTCGGGCAGGGGGAGCTGGGGCCAACGTCCTGACTTTC. V is TRBV19 and J is TRBJ2-6; 7 bases are a match to TRBD1. The CDR3 consists of 16 residues. Germline lookup yields CDR1 LNHDA and CDR2 SQIVND (reference sequence). V shed 5 bases, J shed 2 bases, and the junction held 6 bases outside the gene matches.

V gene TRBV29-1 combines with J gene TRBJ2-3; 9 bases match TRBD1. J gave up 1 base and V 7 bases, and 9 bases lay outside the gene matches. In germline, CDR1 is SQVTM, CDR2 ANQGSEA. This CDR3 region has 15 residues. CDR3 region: CSGTGQGGGTDTQYF. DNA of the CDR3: TGCAGCGGGACGGGACAGGGAGGAGGCACAGATACGCAGTATTTT.

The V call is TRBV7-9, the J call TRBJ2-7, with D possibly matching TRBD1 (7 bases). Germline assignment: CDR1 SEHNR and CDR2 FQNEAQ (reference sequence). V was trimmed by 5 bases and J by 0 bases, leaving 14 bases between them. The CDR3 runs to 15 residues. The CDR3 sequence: CASSPGGTGSYEQYF. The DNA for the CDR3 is TGTGCCAGCAGCCCAGGGGGGACTGGCTCCTACGAGCAGTACTTC.

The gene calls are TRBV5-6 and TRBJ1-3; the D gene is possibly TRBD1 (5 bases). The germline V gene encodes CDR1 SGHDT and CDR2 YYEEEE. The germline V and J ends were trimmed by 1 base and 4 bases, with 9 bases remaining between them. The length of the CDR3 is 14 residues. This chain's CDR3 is CASSLSGGGNTIYF. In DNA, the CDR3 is TGTGCCAGCAGCTTGTCGGGGGGAGGAAACACCATATATTTT.

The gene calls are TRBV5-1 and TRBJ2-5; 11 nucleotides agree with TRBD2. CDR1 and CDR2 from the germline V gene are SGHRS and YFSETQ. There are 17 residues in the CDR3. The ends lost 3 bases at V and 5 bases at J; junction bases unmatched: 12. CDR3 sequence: CASSSSIAGGRGETQYF. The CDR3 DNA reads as TGCGCCAGCAGCTCATCCATAGCGGGAGGGCGTGGGGAGACCCAGTACTTC.

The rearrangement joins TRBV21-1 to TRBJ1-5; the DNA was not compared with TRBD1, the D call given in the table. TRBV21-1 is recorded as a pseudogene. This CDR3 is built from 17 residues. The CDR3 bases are TGTGCCAGCAGCAAAGCGATCGGGACAGTTAGCAATCAGCCCCAGCATTTT. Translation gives CASSKAIGTVSNQPQHF.

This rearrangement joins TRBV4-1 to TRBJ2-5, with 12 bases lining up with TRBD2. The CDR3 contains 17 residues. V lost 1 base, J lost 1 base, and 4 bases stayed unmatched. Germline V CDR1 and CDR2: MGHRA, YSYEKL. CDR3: CASSQGPSGGAQETQYF. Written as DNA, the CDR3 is TGCGCCAGCAGCCAAGGGCCTAGCGGGGGGGCCCAAGAGACCCAGTACTTC.

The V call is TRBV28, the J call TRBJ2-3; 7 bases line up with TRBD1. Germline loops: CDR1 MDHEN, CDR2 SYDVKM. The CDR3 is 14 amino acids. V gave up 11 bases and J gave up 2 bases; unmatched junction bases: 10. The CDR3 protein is CACNRGITTDTQYF. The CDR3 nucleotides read TGTGCCTGCAACAGGGGAATTACCACAGATACGCAGTATTTT.

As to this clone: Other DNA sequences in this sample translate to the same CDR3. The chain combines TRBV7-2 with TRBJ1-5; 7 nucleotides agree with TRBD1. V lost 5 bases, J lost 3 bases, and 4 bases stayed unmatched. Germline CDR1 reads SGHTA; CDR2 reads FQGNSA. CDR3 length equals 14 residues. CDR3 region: CASSLGTANQPQHF. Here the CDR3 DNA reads TGTGCCAGCAGCCTTGGGACAGCCAATCAGCCCCAGCATTTT.

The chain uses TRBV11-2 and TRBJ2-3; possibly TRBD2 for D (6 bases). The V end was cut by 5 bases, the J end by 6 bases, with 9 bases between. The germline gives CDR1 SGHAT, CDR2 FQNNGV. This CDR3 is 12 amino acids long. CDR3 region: CASSPRGDTQYF. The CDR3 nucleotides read TGTGCCAGCAGCCCACGGGGGGATACGCAGTATTTT.

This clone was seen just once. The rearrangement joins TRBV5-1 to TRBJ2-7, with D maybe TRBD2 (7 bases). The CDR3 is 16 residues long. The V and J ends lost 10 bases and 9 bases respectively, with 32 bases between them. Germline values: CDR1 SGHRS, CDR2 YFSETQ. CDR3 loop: CARAGLGGQGPPGQYF. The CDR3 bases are TGCGCCCGCGCGGGGCTCGGGGGGCAGGGACCCCCTGGGCAGTACTTC.

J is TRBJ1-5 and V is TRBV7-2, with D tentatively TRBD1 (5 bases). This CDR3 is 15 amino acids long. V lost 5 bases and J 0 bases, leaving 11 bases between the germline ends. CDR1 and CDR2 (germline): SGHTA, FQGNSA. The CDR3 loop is CASSRDRYSNQPQHF. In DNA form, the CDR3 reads TGTGCCAGCAGCAGAGACAGATATAGCAATCAGCCCCAGCATTTT.

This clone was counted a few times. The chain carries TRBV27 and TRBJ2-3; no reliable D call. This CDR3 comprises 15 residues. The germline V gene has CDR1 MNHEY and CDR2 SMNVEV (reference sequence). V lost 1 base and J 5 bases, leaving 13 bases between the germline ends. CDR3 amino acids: CASSLYAQVGDTQYF. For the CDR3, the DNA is TGTGCCAGCAGTTTATATGCGCAGGTGGGAGATACGCAGTATTTT.

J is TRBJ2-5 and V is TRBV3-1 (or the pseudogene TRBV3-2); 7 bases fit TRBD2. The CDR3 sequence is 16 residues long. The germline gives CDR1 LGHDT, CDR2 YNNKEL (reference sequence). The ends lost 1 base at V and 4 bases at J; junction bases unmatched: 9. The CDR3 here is CASSQAGGRRGETQYF. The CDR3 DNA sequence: TGTGCCAGCAGCCAAGCGGGAGGAAGAAGGGGAGAGACCCAGTACTTC.

The DNA of the CDR3 is TGTGCCAGCAGCCCCGACTTAGCGGGGGGTCGATACAATGAGCAGTTCTTC. Its translation is CASSPDLAGGRYNEQFF. The chain combines TRBV7-6 with TRBJ2-1; 10 bases fit TRBD2. This CDR3 has 17 residues. The V segment lost 5 bases and the J segment 4 bases; nucleotides outside the gene matches: 11. Germline CDR1 reads SGHVS; CDR2 reads FNYEAQ.

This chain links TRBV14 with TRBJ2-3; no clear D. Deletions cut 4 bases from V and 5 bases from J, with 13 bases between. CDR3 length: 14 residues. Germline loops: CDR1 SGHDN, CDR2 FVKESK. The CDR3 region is CASSRDTARDTQYF. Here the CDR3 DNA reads TGTGCCAGCAGCCGAGACACAGCCAGAGATACGCAGTATTTT.

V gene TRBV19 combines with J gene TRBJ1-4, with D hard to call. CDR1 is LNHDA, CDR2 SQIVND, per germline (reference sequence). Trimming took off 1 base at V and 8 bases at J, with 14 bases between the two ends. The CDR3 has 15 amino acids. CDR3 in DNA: TGTGCCAGTAGTATAGCTGCGGAGGGCCGCGAAAAACTGTTTTTT. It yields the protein CASSIAAEGREKLFF.

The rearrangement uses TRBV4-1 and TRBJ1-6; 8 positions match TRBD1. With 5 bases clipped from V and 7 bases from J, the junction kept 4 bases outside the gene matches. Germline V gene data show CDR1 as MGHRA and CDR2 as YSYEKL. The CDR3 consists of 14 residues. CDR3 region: CASSLTGENSPLHF. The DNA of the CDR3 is TGCGCCAGCAGCTTGACAGGGGAAAATTCACCCCTCCACTTT.

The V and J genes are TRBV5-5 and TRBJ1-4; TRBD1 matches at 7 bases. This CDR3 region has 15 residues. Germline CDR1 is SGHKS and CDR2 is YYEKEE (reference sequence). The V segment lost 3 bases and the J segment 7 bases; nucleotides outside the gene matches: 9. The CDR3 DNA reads TGTGCCAGCAGCTCTGGCAGGGGGTACAGTGAAAAACTGTTTTTT. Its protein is CASSSGRGYSEKLFF.

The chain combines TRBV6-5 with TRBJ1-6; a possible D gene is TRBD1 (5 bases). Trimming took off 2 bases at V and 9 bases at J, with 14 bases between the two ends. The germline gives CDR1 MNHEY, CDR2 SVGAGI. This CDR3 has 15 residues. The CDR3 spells CASSYGAADGSPLHF. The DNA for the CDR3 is TGTGCCAGCAGTTACGGGGCGGCGGATGGTTCACCCCTCCACTTT.

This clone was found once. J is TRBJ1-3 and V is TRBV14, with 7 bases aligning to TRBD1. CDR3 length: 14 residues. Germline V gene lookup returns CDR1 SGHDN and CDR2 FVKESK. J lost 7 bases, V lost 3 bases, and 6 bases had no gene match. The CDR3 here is CASSQQGGLNTIYF. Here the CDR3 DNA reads TGTGCCAGCAGCCAGCAGGGGGGACTTAACACCATATATTTT.

The CDR3 nucleotides are TGTGCCATCAGTCCCGACAGGGGCGCCTACTCTGAAGCTTTCTTT. Amino acid sequence: CAISPDRGAYSEAFF. The chain uses TRBV10-3 and TRBJ1-1, with 8 bases lining up with TRBD1. The CDR3 is 15 amino acids. CDR1 ENHRY and CDR2 SYGVKD come from the germline V gene. The J segment lost 6 bases and the V segment lost 5 bases, leaving 11 bases of the junction unmatched.

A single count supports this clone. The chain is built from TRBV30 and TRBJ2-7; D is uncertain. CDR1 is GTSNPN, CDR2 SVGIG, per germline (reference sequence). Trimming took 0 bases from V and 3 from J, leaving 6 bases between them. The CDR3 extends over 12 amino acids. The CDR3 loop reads CAWSVNFYEQYF. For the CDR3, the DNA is TGTGCCTGGAGTGTAAACTTCTACGAGCAGTACTTC.

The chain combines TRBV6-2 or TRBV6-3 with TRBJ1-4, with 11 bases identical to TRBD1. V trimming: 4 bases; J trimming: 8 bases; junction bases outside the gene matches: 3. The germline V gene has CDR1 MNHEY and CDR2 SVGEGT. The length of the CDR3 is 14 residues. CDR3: CASSSGQGDEKLFF. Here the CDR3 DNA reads TGTGCCAGCAGTTCGGGACAGGGGGACGAAAAACTGTTTTTT.